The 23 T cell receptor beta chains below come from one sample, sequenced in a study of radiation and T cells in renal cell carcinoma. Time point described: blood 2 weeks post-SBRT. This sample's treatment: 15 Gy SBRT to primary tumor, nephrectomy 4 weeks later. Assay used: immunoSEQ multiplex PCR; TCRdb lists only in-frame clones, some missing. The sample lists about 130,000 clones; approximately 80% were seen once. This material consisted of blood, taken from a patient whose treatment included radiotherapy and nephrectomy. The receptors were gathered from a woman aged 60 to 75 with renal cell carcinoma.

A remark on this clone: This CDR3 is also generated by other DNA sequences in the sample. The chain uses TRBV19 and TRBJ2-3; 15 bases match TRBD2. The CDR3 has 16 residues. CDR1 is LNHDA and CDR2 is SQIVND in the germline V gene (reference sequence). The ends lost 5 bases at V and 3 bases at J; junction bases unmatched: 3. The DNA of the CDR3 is TGTGCCAGTAGTGTTGGACTAGCGGGAGGGACAGATACGCAGTATTTT. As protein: CASSVGLAGGTDTQYF.

CDR3 residues: CATSSTTGTSRLVGYTF. The CDR3 nucleotides are TGTGCCACCAGCAGTACGACCGGGACCTCTCGGCTGGTTGGCTACACCTTC. V is TRBV15 and J is TRBJ1-2; D is possibly TRBD1 (5 bases). Trimming removed 3 bases from V and 7 bases from J, with 24 bases in between. Germline CDR1 reads LNHNV; CDR2 reads YYDKDF (reference sequence). CDR3 length: 17 residues.

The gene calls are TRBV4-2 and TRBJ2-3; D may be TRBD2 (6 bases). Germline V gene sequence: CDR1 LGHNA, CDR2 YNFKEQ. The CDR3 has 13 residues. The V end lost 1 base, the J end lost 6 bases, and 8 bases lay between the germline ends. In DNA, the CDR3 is TGTGCCAGCAGCCAAGGGCTAGCGGATACGCAGTATTTT. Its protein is CASSQGLADTQYF.

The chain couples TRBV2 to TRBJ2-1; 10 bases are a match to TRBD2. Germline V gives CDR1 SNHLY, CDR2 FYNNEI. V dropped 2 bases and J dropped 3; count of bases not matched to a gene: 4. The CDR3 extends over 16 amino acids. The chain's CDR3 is CASSEWASGSYNEQFF. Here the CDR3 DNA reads TGTGCCAGCAGTGAATGGGCTAGCGGGAGCTACAATGAGCAGTTCTTC.

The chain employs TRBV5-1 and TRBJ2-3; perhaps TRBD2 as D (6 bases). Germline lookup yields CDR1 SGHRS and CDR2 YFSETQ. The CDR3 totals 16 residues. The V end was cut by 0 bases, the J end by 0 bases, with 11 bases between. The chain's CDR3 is CASSLDGTPSTDTQYF. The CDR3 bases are TGCGCCAGCAGCTTGGACGGGACTCCTAGCACAGATACGCAGTATTTT.

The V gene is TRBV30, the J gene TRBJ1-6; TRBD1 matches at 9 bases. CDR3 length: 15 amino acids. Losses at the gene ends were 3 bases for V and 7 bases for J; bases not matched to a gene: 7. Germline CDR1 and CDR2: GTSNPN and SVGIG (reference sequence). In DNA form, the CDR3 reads TGTGCCTGGAGAGCCAAACAGGGGGCGAATTCACCCCTCCACTTT. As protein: CAWRAKQGANSPLHF.

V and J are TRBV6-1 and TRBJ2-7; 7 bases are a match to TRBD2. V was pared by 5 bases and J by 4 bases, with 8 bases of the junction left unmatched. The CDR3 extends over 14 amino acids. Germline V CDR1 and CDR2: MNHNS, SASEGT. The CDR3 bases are TGTGCCAGCAGTCCGAACTGGGGGGGTTACGAGCAGTACTTC. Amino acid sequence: CASSPNWGGYEQYF.

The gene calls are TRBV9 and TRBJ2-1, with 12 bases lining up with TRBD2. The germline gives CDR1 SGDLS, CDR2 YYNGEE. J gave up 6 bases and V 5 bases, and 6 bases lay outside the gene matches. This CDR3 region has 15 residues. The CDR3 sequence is CASSNLAGGLNEQFF. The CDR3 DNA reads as TGTGCCAGCAGTAATCTAGCGGGGGGGCTCAATGAGCAGTTCTTC.

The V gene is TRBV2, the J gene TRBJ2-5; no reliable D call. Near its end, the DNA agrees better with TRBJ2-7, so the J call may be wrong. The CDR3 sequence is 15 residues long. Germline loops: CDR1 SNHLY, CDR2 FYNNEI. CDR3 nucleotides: TGTGCCAGCAGTGAAGCGCTTCGGATGGGTTCCGAGCAGTACTTC. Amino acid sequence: CASSEALRMGSEQYF.

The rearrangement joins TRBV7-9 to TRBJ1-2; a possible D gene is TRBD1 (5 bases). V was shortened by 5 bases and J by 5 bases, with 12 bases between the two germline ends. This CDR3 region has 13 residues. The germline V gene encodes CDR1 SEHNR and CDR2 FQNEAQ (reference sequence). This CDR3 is CASSPGTSYGYTF. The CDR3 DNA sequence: TGTGCCAGCAGCCCTGGGACTTCATATGGCTACACCTTC.

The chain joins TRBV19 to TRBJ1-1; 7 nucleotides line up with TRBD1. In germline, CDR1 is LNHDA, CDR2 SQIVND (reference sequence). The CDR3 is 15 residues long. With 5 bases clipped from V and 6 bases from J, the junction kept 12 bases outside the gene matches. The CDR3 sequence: CASSGPGQISPEAFF. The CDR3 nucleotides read TGTGCCAGTAGTGGCCCGGGACAGATCTCTCCTGAAGCTTTCTTT.

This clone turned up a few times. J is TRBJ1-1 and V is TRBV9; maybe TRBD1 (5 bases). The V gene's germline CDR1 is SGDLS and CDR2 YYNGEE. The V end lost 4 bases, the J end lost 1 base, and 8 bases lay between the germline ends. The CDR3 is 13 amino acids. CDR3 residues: CASSPQGNTEAFF. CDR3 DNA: TGTGCCAGCAGCCCCCAGGGGAACACTGAAGCTTTCTTT.

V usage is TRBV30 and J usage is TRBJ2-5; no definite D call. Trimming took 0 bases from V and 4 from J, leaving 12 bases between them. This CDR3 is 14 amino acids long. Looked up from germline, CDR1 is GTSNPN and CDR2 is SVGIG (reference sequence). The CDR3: CAWSVGGPIETQYF. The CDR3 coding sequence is TGTGCCTGGAGTGTAGGTGGACCTATAGAGACCCAGTACTTC.

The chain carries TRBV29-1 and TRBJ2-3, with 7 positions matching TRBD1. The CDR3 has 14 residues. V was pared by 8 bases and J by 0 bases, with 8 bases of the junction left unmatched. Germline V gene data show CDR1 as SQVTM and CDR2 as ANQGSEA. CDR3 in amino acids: CSFSGTASTDTQYF. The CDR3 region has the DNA TGCAGCTTCTCCGGGACAGCCAGCACAGATACGCAGTATTTT.

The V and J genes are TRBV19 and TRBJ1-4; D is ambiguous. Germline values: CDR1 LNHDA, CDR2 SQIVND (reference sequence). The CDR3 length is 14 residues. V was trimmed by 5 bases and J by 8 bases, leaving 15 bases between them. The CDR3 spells CASSLRWGSEKLFF. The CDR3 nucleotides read TGTGCCAGTAGTCTACGATGGGGTTCCGAAAAACTGTTTTTT. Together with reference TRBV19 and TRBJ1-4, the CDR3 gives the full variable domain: DGGITQSPKYLFRKEGQNVTLSCEQNLNHDAMYWYRQDPGQGLRLIYYSQIVNDFQKGDIAEGYSVSREKKESFPLTVTSAQKNPTAFYLCASSLRWGSEKLFFGSGTQLSVL.

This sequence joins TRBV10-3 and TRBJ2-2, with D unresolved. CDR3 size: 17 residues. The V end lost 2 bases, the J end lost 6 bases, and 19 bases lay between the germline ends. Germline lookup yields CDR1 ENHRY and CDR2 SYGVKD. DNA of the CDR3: TGTGCCATCAGTGAGAAGCCCCAGCAGGTCGGGTCCGGGGAGCTGTTTTTT. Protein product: CAISEKPQQVGSGELFF.

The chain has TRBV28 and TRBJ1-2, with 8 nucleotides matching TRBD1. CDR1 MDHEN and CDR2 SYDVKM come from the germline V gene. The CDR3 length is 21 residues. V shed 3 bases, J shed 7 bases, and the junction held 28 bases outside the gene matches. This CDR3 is CASSFPPTYEDLRQGFRGYTF. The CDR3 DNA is TGTGCCAGCAGTTTTCCACCCACCTACGAGGATTTAAGACAGGGGTTTCGTGGCTACACCTTC.

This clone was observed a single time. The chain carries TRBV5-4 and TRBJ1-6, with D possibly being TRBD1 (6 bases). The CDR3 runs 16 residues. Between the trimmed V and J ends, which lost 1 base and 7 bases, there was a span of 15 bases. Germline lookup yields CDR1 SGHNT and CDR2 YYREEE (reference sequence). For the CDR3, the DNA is TGTGCCAGCAGCTTGTCGGGGACAATAACAAATTCACCCCTCCACTTT. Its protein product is CASSLSGTITNSPLHF.

The CDR3 spells CASSQEGVRPDTQYF. CDR3 DNA sequence: TGCGCCAGCAGCCAAGAAGGAGTACGGCCAGATACGCAGTATTTT. This sequence joins TRBV4-1 and TRBJ2-3, with unresolved D. The germline V and J ends were trimmed by 0 bases and 4 bases, with 11 bases remaining between them. The V gene's germline CDR1 is MGHRA and CDR2 YSYEKL. The CDR3 covers 15 residues.

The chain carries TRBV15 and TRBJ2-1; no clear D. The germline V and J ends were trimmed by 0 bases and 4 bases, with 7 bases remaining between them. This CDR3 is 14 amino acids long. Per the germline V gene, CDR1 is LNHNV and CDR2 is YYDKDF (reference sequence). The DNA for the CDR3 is TGTGCCACCAGCAGAGATGCCGGGTACAATGAGCAGTTCTTC. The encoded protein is CATSRDAGYNEQFF.

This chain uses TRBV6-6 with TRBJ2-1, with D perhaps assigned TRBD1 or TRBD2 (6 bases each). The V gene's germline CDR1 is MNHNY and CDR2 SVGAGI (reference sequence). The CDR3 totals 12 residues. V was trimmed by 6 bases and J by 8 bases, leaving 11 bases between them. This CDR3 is CASSGGQDEQFF. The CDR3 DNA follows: TGTGCCAGCAGCGGGGGCCAGGATGAGCAGTTCTTC.

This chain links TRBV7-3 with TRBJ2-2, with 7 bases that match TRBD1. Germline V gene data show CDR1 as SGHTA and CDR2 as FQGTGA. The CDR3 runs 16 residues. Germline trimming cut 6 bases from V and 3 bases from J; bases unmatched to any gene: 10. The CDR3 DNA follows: TGTGCCAGCAGACCTCAGAGTGGGACAGACACCGGGGAGCTGTTTTTT. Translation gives CASRPQSGTDTGELFF.

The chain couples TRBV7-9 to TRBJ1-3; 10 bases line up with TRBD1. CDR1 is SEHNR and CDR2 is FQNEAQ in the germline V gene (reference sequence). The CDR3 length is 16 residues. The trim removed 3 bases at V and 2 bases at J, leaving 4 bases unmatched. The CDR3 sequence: CASSLTGGSAGNTIYF. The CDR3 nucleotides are TGTGCCAGCAGCTTGACAGGGGGCAGCGCTGGAAACACCATATATTTT.